The rows below give T cell receptor beta chains drawn from one sample of a study of cytotoxic CD8 clonotypes in ibrutinib-treated CLL. Sequencing was performed with immunoSEQ multiplex PCR; in TCRdb, only in-frame clones are kept and a portion is missing. This table holds more than 140,000 clones, roughly 80% found once. Sequences were derived from PBMCs, sampled after 12 months of ibrutinib treatment. The receptors stem from a human donor with chronic lymphocytic leukemia. Both conserved end residues are part of each CDR3. A D gene is named only where the DNA matches it firmly. For some rows the clone size is stated as once, few or many, or as a class when expanded; others skip it.

j_gene: TRBJ2-7
v_gene: TRBV11-2
d_gene: -
abundance: -
CDR3aa: CASSLVVVAASTYEQYF
CDR3nt: TGTGCCAGCAGCTTAGTAGTTGTGGCGGCGTCGACCTACGAGCAGTACTTC

j_gene: TRBJ1-1
v_gene: TRBV7-8
d_gene: -
abundance: -
CDR3aa: CASSLSRQPEAFF
CDR3nt: TGTGCCAGCAGCTTATCCAGACAGCCTGAAGCTTTCTTT

j_gene: TRBJ2-7
v_gene: TRBV4-1
d_gene: TRBD2
abundance: -
CDR3aa: CASSQVSSGVYEQYF
CDR3nt: TGCGCCAGCAGCCAAGTTTCTAGCGGGGTCTACGAGCAGTACTTC

j_gene: TRBJ2-3
v_gene: TRBV19
d_gene: TRBD2
abundance: -
CDR3aa: CASSTVAGADTQYF
CDR3nt: TGTGCCAGTAGTACGGTAGCGGGGGCAGATACGCAGTATTTT

j_gene: TRBJ2-6
v_gene: TRBV29-1
d_gene: TRBD1
abundance: few
CDR3aa: CSVSGGPGANVLTF
CDR3nt: TGCAGCGTTTCAGGGGGCCCTGGGGCCAACGTCCTGACTTTC

j_gene: TRBJ1-1
v_gene: TRBV19
d_gene: -
abundance: -
CDR3aa: CASNVRGGIEAFF
CDR3nt: TGTGCCAGTAACGTGAGGGGCGGAATTGAAGCTTTCTTT

j_gene: TRBJ2-5
v_gene: TRBV30
d_gene: TRBD2
abundance: few
CDR3aa: CACAREWQETQYF
CDR3nt: TGTGCCTGCGCGCGGGAGTGGCAAGAGACCCAGTACTTC

j_gene: TRBJ1-5
v_gene: TRBV19
d_gene: -
abundance: few
CDR3aa: CASKARGDSNQPQHF
CDR3nt: TGTGCCAGTAAGGCCAGGGGCGATAGCAATCAGCCCCAGCATTTT

j_gene: TRBJ1-5
v_gene: TRBV7-2
d_gene: -
abundance: -
CDR3aa: CASSLEVGGQPQHF
CDR3nt: TGTGCCAGCAGCTTAGAGGTTGGCGGACAGCCCCAGCATTTT

j_gene: TRBJ1-1
v_gene: TRBV10-3
d_gene: TRBD1
abundance: -
CDR3aa: CAISGLTGEAFF
CDR3nt: TGTGCCATATCAGGACTGACAGGGGAGGCTTTCTTT

j_gene: TRBJ1-1
v_gene: TRBV9
d_gene: -
abundance: many
CDR3aa: CASSVSQNTEAFF
CDR3nt: TGTGCCAGCAGCGTAAGCCAGAACACTGAAGCTTTCTTT

j_gene: TRBJ1-4
v_gene: TRBV4-3
d_gene: TRBD1
abundance: -
CDR3aa: CASSQDGQGLEKLFF
CDR3nt: TGCGCCAGCAGCCAAGACGGACAGGGTTTGGAAAAACTGTTTTTT

j_gene: TRBJ1-4
v_gene: TRBV7-6
d_gene: -
abundance: -
CDR3aa: CASSLQASNEKLFF
CDR3nt: TGTGCCAGCAGCTTACAGGCGTCTAATGAAAAACTGTTTTTT

j_gene: TRBJ1-1
v_gene: TRBV6-5
d_gene: TRBD1
abundance: -
CDR3aa: CASSLAGGDSEAFF
CDR3nt: TGTGCCAGCAGTTTGGCAGGGGGGGATTCTGAAGCTTTCTTT

j_gene: TRBJ2-2
v_gene: TRBV7-9
d_gene: -
abundance: once
CDR3aa: CASSPGQYTGELFF
CDR3nt: TGTGCCAGCAGCCCCGGACAGTACACCGGGGAGCTGTTTTTT

j_gene: TRBJ2-5
v_gene: TRBV11-2
d_gene: -
abundance: -
CDR3aa: CASSPSGETQYF
CDR3nt: TGTGCCAGCAGCCCCTCAGGAGAGACCCAGTACTTC

j_gene: TRBJ1-5
v_gene: TRBV7-8
d_gene: -
abundance: -
CDR3aa: CASSLWGVSNQPQHF
CDR3nt: TGTGCCAGCAGCTTATGGGGGGTTAGCAATCAGCCCCAGCATTTT

j_gene: TRBJ1-6
v_gene: TRBV5-1
d_gene: TRBD1
abundance: -
CDR3aa: CASSYHTIRQGGSPLHF
CDR3nt: TGCGCCAGCAGCTACCATACGATTAGACAGGGGGGTTCACCCCTCCACTTT

j_gene: TRBJ1-2
v_gene: TRBV5-5
d_gene: -
abundance: -
CDR3aa: CASSPRGGQGGTNYGYTF
CDR3nt: TGTGCCAGCAGCCCCCGGGGGGGGCAGGGAGGGACCAACTATGGCTACACCTTC

j_gene: TRBJ2-7
v_gene: TRBV30
d_gene: -
abundance: -
CDR3aa: CAWSPRDSYEQYF
CDR3nt: TGTGCCTGGAGTCCCCGGGACTCCTACGAGCAGTACTTC

j_gene: TRBJ1-1
v_gene: TRBV7-6
d_gene: -
abundance: few
CDR3aa: CASSSGISEAFF
CDR3nt: TGTGCCAGCAGCTCGGGGATATCTGAAGCTTTCTTT

j_gene: TRBJ1-5
v_gene: TRBV28
d_gene: -
abundance: -
CDR3aa: CASSSGGNSNQPQHF
CDR3nt: TGTGCCAGCAGTTCCGGGGGAAATAGCAATCAGCCCCAGCATTTT

j_gene: TRBJ2-1
v_gene: TRBV7-2
d_gene: TRBD2
abundance: many
CDR3aa: CASSPRDYLYNEQFF
CDR3nt: TGTGCCAGCAGCCCCCGGGACTACCTTTACAATGAGCAGTTCTTC

j_gene: TRBJ2-7
v_gene: TRBV19
d_gene: TRBD1
abundance: few
CDR3aa: CASIQGNEQYF
CDR3nt: TGTGCCAGCATACAGGGGAACGAGCAGTACTTC

j_gene: TRBJ2-5
v_gene: TRBV19
d_gene: -
abundance: -
CDR3aa: CASSFAGSETQYF
CDR3nt: TGTGCCAGTAGTTTTGCAGGGTCAGAGACCCAGTACTTC

j_gene: TRBJ2-4
v_gene: TRBV10-1
d_gene: -
abundance: -
CDR3aa: CASKGPDADGAKNIQYF
CDR3nt: TGCGCCAGCAAAGGGCCGGACGCAGACGGAGCCAAAAACATTCAGTACTTC

j_gene: TRBJ1-5
v_gene: TRBV28
d_gene: -
abundance: -
CDR3aa: CVSLSRVLNQPQHF
CDR3nt: TGTGTCTCCCTAAGCAGGGTTTTAAATCAGCCCCAGCATTTT

j_gene: TRBJ2-3
v_gene: TRBV27
d_gene: -
abundance: -
CDR3aa: CASSLVRVLGTDTQYF
CDR3nt: TGTGCCAGCAGTTTAGTTCGGGTGCTGGGGACAGATACGCAGTATTTT

j_gene: TRBJ1-6
v_gene: TRBV6-5
d_gene: -
abundance: -
CDR3aa: CASSYSIDENSPLHF
CDR3nt: TGTGCCAGCAGTTACTCAATCGACGAGAATTCACCCCTCCACTTT

j_gene: TRBJ1-6
v_gene: TRBV5-1
d_gene: -
abundance: few
CDR3aa: CASSFATKSPLHF
CDR3nt: TGCGCCAGCAGCTTTGCGACGAAATCACCCCTCCACTTT

j_gene: TRBJ1-5
v_gene: TRBV28
d_gene: -
abundance: -
CDR3aa: CASSPGTLTDQPQHF
CDR3nt: TGTGCCAGCAGCCCAGGGACTCTGACGGATCAGCCCCAGCATTTT

j_gene: TRBJ2-7
v_gene: TRBV6-5
d_gene: TRBD2
abundance: -
CDR3aa: CASSYSTSGDYEQYF
CDR3nt: TGTGCCAGCAGTTACTCGACTAGCGGAGATTACGAGCAGTACTTC

j_gene: TRBJ2-1
v_gene: TRBV29-1
d_gene: -
abundance: few
CDR3aa: CSVGELAYNEQFF
CDR3nt: TGCAGCGTTGGGGAACTAGCTTACAATGAGCAGTTCTTC

j_gene: TRBJ2-7
v_gene: TRBV2
d_gene: TRBD1
abundance: many
CDR3aa: CASSNRGLLGEQYF
CDR3nt: TGTGCCAGCAGTAACAGGGGGCTACTGGGCGAGCAGTACTTC

j_gene: TRBJ2-1
v_gene: TRBV4-1
d_gene: TRBD2
abundance: -
CDR3aa: CASSLPPGTSNNEQFF
CDR3nt: TGCGCCAGCAGCCTTCCTCCGGGGACTAGCAACAATGAGCAGTTCTTC

j_gene: TRBJ2-2
v_gene: TRBV9
d_gene: -
abundance: -
CDR3aa: CASSRDYTGELFF
CDR3nt: TGTGCCAGCAGCCGGGACTACACCGGGGAGCTGTTTTTT

j_gene: TRBJ1-4
v_gene: TRBV7-8
d_gene: -
abundance: -
CDR3aa: CASSLGATYNEKLFF
CDR3nt: TGTGCCAGCAGCTTAGGGGCGACCTATAATGAAAAACTGTTTTTT

j_gene: TRBJ2-2
v_gene: TRBV7-3
d_gene: TRBD2
abundance: -
CDR3aa: CASSALAGGPKVTGELFF
CDR3nt: TGTGCCAGCAGCGCCCTAGCGGGAGGGCCGAAAGTTACCGGGGAGCTGTTTTTT

j_gene: TRBJ2-7
v_gene: TRBV7-9
d_gene: -
abundance: -
CDR3aa: CASSRTGDFSYEQYF
CDR3nt: TGTGCCAGCAGCCGTACAGGGGACTTTTCCTACGAGCAGTACTTC

j_gene: TRBJ1-5
v_gene: TRBV10-3
d_gene: TRBD1
abundance: many
CDR3aa: CAIGTGDSNQPQHF
CDR3nt: TGTGCCATCGGGACAGGGGATAGCAATCAGCCCCAGCATTTT

j_gene: TRBJ1-6
v_gene: TRBV5-1
d_gene: -
abundance: -
CDR3aa: CASSWTGATYNSPLHF
CDR3nt: TGCGCCAGCAGCTGGACGGGTGCTACCTATAATTCACCCCTCCACTTT

j_gene: TRBJ1-4
v_gene: TRBV28
d_gene: TRBD1
abundance: -
CDR3aa: CASSLLGVGQVGKLFF
CDR3nt: TGTGCCAGCAGTTTATTGGGGGTTGGACAGGTTGGAAAACTGTTTTTT

j_gene: TRBJ2-7
v_gene: TRBV14
d_gene: TRBD2
abundance: -
CDR3aa: CASSQVAVAGRIYEQYF
CDR3nt: TGTGCCAGCAGCCAAGTGGCGGTAGCGGGAAGGATCTACGAGCAGTACTTC

j_gene: TRBJ2-3
v_gene: TRBV30
d_gene: -
abundance: -
CDR3aa: CAWNLGVTQYF
CDR3nt: TGTGCCTGGAACCTAGGGGTGACGCAGTATTTT

j_gene: TRBJ2-1
v_gene: TRBV28
d_gene: -
abundance: -
CDR3aa: CASSDSLARAGQFF
CDR3nt: TGTGCCAGCAGTGACAGTCTGGCGAGAGCAGGGCAGTTCTTC

j_gene: TRBJ2-5
v_gene: TRBV7-2
d_gene: -
abundance: -
CDR3aa: CASSLELRETQYF
CDR3nt: TGTGCCAGCAGCTTAGAACTACGGGAGACCCAGTACTTC

j_gene: TRBJ2-1
v_gene: TRBV5-1
d_gene: -
abundance: many
CDR3aa: CASSWGTTSSYNEQFF
CDR3nt: TGCGCCAGCAGCTGGGGGACAACTAGCTCCTACAATGAGCAGTTCTTC

j_gene: TRBJ1-6
v_gene: TRBV7-8
d_gene: -
abundance: -
CDR3aa: CASSLDPNSPLHF
CDR3nt: TGTGCCAGCAGCTTAGATCCGAATTCACCCCTCCACTTT